This TCR beta chain is from a study of radiotherapy plus CTLA-4 blockade in lung cancer (dated by TCRdb to about 2018). About the full investigation: Among enrolled patients, approximately 18% had an objective response and approximately 30% reached disease control. General findings and caveats noted by the study authors: After treatment with radiotherapy and ipilimumab, TCR clones that came from tumors expanded in the peripheral blood. Increased serum interferon-beta after radiation, together with early dynamic changes in blood T cell clones, were reported to be the strongest predictors of response.

With regard to this clone: What this receptor recognizes is not known. The record has no base qualities; no much larger clone is one base away.

The study tested focal radiation therapy combined with CTLA-4 blockade (ipilimumab) in patients with chemo-refractory metastatic non-small-cell lung cancer. The library was produced with the immunoSEQ multiplex PCR assay. TCRdb obtained this table from immuneACCESS and retained in-frame rearrangements with V and J assigned. These tables miss some clones; where compared with another copy, unresolved V genes account for less than half of the shortfall, and the remainder is unexplained. The sample table contains approximately 100,000 clones; only one count was recorded for 82% of them. The ten largest account for 3.4% of the sample. The germline V gene yields MGHRA for CDR1 and YSYEKL for CDR2. The CDR3 runs 20 amino acids, cysteine and phenylalanine included. Just the 60-base CDR3 DNA is kept, in frame starting at base 1. Here V drops 0 bases and J drops 2 bases, and the junction holds 12 bases not matched to any gene.

The material sequenced was peripheral blood, taken from a patient treated with radiotherapy plus ipilimumab. This sequence uses TRBV4-1 and TRBJ2-2; TRBD1 lines up with 10 middle nucleotides. This TCR came from a human donor with non-small cell lung cancer who had a partial response to radiotherapy plus ipilimumab. The CDR3 protein: CASSQDHLRTGGINTGELFF. In nucleotide form, the sequence is TGCGCCAGCAGCCAAGACCACCTTAGGACAGGGGGTATTAACACCGGGGAGCTGTTTTTT.